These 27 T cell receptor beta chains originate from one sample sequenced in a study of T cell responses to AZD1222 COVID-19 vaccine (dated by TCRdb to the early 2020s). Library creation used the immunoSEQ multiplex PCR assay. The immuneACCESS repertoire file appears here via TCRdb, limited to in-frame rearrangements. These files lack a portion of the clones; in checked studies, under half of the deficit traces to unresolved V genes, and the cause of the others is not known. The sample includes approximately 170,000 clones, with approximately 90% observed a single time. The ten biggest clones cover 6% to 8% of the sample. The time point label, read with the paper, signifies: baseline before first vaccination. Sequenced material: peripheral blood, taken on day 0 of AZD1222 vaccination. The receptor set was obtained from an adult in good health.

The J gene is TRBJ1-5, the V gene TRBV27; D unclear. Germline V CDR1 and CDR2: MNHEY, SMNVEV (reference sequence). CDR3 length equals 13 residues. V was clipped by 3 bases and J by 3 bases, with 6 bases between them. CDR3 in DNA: TGTGCCAGCAGTTTCCAGTACAATCAGCCCCAGCATTTT. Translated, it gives CASSFQYNQPQHF.

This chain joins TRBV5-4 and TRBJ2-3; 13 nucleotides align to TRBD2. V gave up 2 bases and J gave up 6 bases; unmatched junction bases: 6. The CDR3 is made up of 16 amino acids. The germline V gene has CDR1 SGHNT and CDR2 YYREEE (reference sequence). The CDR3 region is CASSFELAGGPDTQYF. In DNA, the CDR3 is TGTGCCAGCAGCTTCGAACTAGCGGGGGGGCCGGATACGCAGTATTTT.

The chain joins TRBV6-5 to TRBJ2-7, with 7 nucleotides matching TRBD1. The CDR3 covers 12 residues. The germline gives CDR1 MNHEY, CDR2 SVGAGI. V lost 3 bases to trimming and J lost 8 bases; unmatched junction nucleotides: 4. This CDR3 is CASSYGQDKQYV. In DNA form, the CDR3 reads TGTGCCAGCAGTTATGGACAGGATAAGCAGTACGTC.

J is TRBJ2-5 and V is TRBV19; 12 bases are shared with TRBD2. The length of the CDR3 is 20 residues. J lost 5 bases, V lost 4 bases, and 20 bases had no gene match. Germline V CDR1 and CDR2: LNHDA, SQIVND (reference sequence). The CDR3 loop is CASSRRLAGDLTSGLETQYF. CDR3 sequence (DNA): TGTGCCAGTAGTAGAAGACTAGCGGGGGACCTAACTTCGGGTCTGGAGACCCAGTACTTC.

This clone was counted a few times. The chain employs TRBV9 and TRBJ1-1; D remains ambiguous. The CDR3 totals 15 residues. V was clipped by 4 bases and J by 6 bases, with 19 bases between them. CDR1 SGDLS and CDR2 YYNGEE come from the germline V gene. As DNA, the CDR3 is TGTGCCAGCAGCCCCCGAGCCGGGGTCGAGGCTGAAGCTTTCTTT. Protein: CASSPRAGVEAEAFF.

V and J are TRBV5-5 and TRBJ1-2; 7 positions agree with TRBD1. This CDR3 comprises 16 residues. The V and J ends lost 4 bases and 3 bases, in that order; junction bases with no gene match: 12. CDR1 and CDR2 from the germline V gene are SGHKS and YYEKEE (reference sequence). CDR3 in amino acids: CASSLRGGGRDYGYTF. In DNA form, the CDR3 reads TGTGCCAGCAGCCTCCGAGGAGGGGGCCGTGACTATGGCTACACCTTC.

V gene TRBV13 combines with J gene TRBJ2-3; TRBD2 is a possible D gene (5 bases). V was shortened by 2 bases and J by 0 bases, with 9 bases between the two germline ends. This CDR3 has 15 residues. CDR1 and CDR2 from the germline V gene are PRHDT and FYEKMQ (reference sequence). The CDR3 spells CASSLRRTSTDTQYF. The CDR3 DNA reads TGTGCCAGCAGCTTAAGACGGACTAGCACAGATACGCAGTATTTT.

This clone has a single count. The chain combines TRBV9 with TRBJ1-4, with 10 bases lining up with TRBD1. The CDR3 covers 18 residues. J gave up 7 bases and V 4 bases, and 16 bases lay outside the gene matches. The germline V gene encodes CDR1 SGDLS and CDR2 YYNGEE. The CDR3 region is CASSPSPGTGVYGEKLFF. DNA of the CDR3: TGTGCCAGCAGCCCGTCCCCCGGGACAGGGGTTTACGGTGAAAAACTGTTTTTT.

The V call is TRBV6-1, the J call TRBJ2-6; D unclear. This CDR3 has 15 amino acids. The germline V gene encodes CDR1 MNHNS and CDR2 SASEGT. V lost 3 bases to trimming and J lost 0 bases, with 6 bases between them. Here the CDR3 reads CASSDISSGANVLTF. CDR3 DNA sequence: TGTGCCAGCAGTGATATTAGCTCTGGGGCCAACGTCCTGACTTTC.

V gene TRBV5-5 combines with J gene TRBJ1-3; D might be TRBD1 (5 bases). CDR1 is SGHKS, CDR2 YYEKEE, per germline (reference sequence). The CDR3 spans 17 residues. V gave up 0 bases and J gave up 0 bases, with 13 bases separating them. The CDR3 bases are TGTGCCAGCAGCTTGGCGGGACGCCCGAGCTCTGGAAACACCATATATTTT. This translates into CASSLAGRPSSGNTIYF.

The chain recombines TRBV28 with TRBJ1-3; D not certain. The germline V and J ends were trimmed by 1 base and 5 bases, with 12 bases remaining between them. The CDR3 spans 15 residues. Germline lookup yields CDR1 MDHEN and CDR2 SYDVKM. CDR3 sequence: CASSLLIKSRNTIYF. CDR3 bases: TGTGCCAGCAGTTTATTAATTAAAAGTCGAAACACCATATATTTT.

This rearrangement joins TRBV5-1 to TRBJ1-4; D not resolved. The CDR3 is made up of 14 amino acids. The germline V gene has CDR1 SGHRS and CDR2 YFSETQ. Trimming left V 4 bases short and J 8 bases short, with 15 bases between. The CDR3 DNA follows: TGCGCCAGCAGCCCTCAAGAGGCGGGCGAAAAACTGTTTTTT. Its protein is CASSPQEAGEKLFF.

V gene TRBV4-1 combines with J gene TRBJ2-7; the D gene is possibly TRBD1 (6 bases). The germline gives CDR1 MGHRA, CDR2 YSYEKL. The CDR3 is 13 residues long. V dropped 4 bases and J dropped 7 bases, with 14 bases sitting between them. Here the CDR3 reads CASSLTGLGEQYV. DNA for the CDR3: TGCGCCAGCAGCCTGACAGGACTGGGGGAGCAGTACGTC.

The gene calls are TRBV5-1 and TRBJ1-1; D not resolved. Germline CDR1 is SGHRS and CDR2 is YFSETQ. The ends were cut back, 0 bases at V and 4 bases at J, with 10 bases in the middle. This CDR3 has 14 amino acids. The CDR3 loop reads CASSLGGGGTEAFF. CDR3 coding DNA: TGCGCCAGCAGCTTGGGTGGAGGTGGCACTGAAGCTTTCTTT.

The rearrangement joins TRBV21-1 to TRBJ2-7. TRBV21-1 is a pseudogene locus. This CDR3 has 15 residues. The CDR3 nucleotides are TGTGCCAGCAGCAATGTCGAAAGGGACCCCCGGGAGCAGTACTTC. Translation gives CASSNVERDPREQYF.

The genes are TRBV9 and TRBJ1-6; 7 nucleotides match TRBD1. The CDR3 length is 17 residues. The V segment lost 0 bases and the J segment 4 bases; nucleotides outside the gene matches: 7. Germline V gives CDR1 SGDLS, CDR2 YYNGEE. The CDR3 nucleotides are TGTGCCAGCAGCGTAGCTGGCACAGGGGTTTATAATTCACCCCTCCACTTT. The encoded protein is CASSVAGTGVYNSPLHF.

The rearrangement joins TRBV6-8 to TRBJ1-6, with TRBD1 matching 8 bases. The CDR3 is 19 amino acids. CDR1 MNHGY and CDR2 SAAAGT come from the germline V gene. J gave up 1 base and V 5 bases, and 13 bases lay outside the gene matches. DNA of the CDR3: TGTGCCAGCAGTACCTCCGGGACAGGTCAAGGGTCCTATAATTCACCCCTCCACTTT. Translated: CASSTSGTGQGSYNSPLHF.

CDR3 nucleotide sequence: TGTGCCAGCAGTCCTTTGGGGGGGAACTATGGCTACACCTTC. Protein sequence: CASSPLGGNYGYTF. The genes are TRBV27 and TRBJ1-2, with a weak D call TRBD1 (5 bases). Germline CDR1 is MNHEY and CDR2 is SMNVEV (reference sequence). The V end was cut by 5 bases, the J end by 2 bases, with 12 bases between. The CDR3 runs to 14 residues.

The CDR3 DNA is TGTGCCAGCAGTTTTACCCTAGGCACTGAAGCTTTCTTT. Translation gives CASSFTLGTEAFF. This rearrangement joins TRBV12-3 or TRBV12-4 to TRBJ1-1, with unresolved D. This CDR3 has 13 residues. V lost 3 bases, J lost 4 bases, and 9 bases lay in between.

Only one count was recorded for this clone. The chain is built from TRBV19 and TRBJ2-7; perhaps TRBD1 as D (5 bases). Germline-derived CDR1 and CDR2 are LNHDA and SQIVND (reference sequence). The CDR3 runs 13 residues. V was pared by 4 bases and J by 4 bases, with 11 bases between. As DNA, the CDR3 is TGTGCCAGTAGTAGCGACAGAGAATACGAGCAGTACTTC. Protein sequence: CASSSDREYEQYF.

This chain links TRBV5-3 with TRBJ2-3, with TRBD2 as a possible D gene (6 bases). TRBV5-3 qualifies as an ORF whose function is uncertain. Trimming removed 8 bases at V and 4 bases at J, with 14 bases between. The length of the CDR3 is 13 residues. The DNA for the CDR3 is TGTGCCAGGAGTTTGGCGGGGCCAGATACGCAGTATTTT. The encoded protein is CARSLAGPDTQYF.

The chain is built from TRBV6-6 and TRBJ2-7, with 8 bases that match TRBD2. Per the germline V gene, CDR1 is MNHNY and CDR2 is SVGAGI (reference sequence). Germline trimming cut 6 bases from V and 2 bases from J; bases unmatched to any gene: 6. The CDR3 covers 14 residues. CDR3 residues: CASSLAGTTYEQYF. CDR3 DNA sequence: TGTGCCAGCAGCTTAGCGGGGACCACCTACGAGCAGTACTTC.

CDR3 amino acids: CASREQTNTGELFF. The CDR3 bases are TGCGCCAGCAGAGAGCAGACCAACACCGGGGAGCTGTTTTTT. The rearrangement links TRBV10-2 to TRBJ2-2; D gene uncertain. Germline V gene sequence: CDR1 WSHSY, CDR2 SAAADI. V was cut by 6 bases and J by 2 bases, with 10 bases left in between. The CDR3 consists of 14 residues.

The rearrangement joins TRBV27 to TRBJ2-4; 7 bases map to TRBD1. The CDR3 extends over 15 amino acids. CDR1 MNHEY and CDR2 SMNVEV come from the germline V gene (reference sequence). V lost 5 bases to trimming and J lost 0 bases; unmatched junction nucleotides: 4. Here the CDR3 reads CASSQGTVAKNIQYF. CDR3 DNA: TGTGCCAGCAGTCAAGGGACAGTAGCCAAAAACATTCAGTACTTC.

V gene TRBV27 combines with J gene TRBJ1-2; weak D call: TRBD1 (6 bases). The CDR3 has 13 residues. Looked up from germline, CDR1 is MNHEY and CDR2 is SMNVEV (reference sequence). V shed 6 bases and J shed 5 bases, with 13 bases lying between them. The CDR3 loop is CASRIQGGYGYTF. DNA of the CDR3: TGTGCCAGCAGAATACAGGGAGGATATGGCTACACCTTC.

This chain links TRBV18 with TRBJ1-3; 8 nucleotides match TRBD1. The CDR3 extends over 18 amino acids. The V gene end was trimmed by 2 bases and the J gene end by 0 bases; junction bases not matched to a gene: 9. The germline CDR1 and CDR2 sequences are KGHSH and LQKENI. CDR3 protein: CASSPNRGSSISGNTIYF. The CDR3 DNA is TGTGCCAGCTCACCAAACAGGGGGAGCTCAATCTCTGGAAACACCATATATTTT. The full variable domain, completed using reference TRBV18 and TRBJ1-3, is NAGVMQNPRHLVRRRGQEARLRCSPMKGHSHVYWYRQLPEEGLKFMVYLQKENIIDESGMPKERFSAEFPKEGPSILRIQQVVRGDSAAYFCASSPNRGSSISGNTIYFGEGSWLTVV.

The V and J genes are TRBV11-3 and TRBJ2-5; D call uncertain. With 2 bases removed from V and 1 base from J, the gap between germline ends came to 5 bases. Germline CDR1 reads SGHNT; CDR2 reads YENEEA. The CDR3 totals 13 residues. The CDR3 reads CASSLLRQETQYF. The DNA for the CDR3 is TGTGCCAGCAGCTTACTTCGCCAAGAGACCCAGTACTTC.